This T cell receptor beta chain was found in a study of blood T cell repertoires in COVID-19. About the study: The study drew acute and convalescent COVID-19 samples from the United States, Italy and Spain.

The length of the CDR3 is 13 residues. V was clipped by 4 bases and J by 5 bases, with 12 bases between them. In germline, CDR1 is SQVTM, CDR2 ANQGSEA. Authors' data handling: It was from reference gene primer amplification that nucleated cell counts were estimated. TCRdb's table, derived via immunoSEQ multiplex PCR, lists solely in-frame clones and lacks some. That table is the source of V, J and clone size, and D and trimming were worked out from the DNA. The sample holds around 40,000 clones; around 86% are singletons and the top ten take about 7.7%. The sample taken for sequencing was peripheral blood. The source of this sequence is a man in his fifties or sixties with active COVID-19. The rearrangement joins TRBV29-1 to TRBJ2-1; D is unresolved. CDR3 DNA: TGCAGCGTTGTCGGCGGTATCCACAATGAGCAGTTCTTC. Its translation: CSVVGGIHNEQFF.